The 27 T cell receptor beta chains below come from one sample, sequenced in a study of blood T cell repertoires in COVID-19. Some clones are missing from TCRdb's copy, which holds only in-frame ones; the method was immunoSEQ multiplex PCR. The sample holds approximately 260,000 clones, more than 80% seen once. Sample: peripheral blood. The receptors originated from a woman aged 40 to 49 with acute or convalescent COVID-19.

CDR3 sequence reads: CASSISPFPPTEAFF. DNA for the CDR3: TGTGCCAGTAGTATAAGCCCCTTTCCCCCCACTGAAGCTTTCTTT. The J gene is TRBJ1-1, the V gene TRBV19; D not certain. The CDR3 is made up of 15 amino acids. Germline-derived CDR1 and CDR2 are LNHDA and SQIVND (reference sequence). The V gene lost 2 bases and the J gene lost 4 bases, with 14 bases spanning the gap.

This clone was recorded once. This chain joins TRBV7-9 and TRBJ1-2; D gene unclear. There are 12 residues in the CDR3. V was cut by 5 bases and J by 8 bases, with 12 bases left in between. Germline V gene sequence: CDR1 SEHNR, CDR2 FQNEAQ (reference sequence). CDR3 sequence reads: CASSVSGHGYTF. The CDR3 DNA reads as TGTGCCAGCAGCGTCAGCGGGCACGGCTACACCTTC.

The chain joins TRBV5-6 to TRBJ2-7; D might be TRBD1 (6 bases). Trimming cost V 2 bases and J 5 bases, with 17 bases left between them. There are 15 residues in the CDR3. Germline V gene lookup returns CDR1 SGHDT and CDR2 YYEEEE. The CDR3 spells CASSFEQGRDHEQYV. Written as DNA, the CDR3 is TGTGCCAGCAGCTTCGAACAGGGAAGGGACCACGAGCAGTACGTC.

V is TRBV4-2 and J is TRBJ2-5; 12 nucleotides match TRBD1. V shed 3 bases, J shed 5 bases, and the junction held 7 bases outside the gene matches. The CDR3 covers 16 residues. The germline V gene has CDR1 LGHNA and CDR2 YNFKEQ. Written as DNA, the CDR3 is TGTGCCAGCAGCCAGAGGGGACAGGGGGCGAGGGAGACCCAGTACTTC. This encodes CASSQRGQGARETQYF.

The chain uses TRBV7-8 and TRBJ1-2; TRBD1 might be the D (6 bases). The germline V and J ends were trimmed by 1 base and 4 bases, with 13 bases remaining between them. Germline-derived CDR1 and CDR2 are SGHVS and FQNEAQ. The CDR3 has 15 amino acids. CDR3 DNA: TGTGCCAGCAGCTTAGACACAGGGAGTGTCTATGGCTACACCTTC. Amino acids: CASSLDTGSVYGYTF.

The rearrangement uses TRBV4-1 and TRBJ2-3, with TRBD2 identical over 9 bases. Germline loops: CDR1 MGHRA, CDR2 YSYEKL. The CDR3 extends over 17 amino acids. Losses at the gene ends were 6 bases for V and 5 bases for J; bases not matched to a gene: 15. This chain's CDR3 is CASRHLGAGGRRDTQYF. CDR3 DNA: TGCGCCAGCAGGCACCTAGGGGCGGGGGGGCGAAGAGATACGCAGTATTTT.

The chain has TRBV2 and TRBJ1-1; weak D call: TRBD1 (5 bases). This CDR3 is 14 amino acids long. Germline CDR1 reads SNHLY; CDR2 reads FYNNEI. V gave up 10 bases and J gave up 5 bases, with 20 bases separating them. CDR3 coding DNA: TGTGCCACCCGGATTAGGGGAGGGAGTACTGAAGCTTTCTTT. Its protein is CATRIRGGSTEAFF. The variable domain in full, with the rest retrieved from reference TRBV2 and TRBJ1-1, is EPEVTQTPSHQVTQMGQEVILRCVPISNHLYFYWYRQILGQKVEFLVSFYNNEISEKSEIFDDQFSVERPDGSNFTLKIRSTKLEDSAMYFCATRIRGGSTEAFFGQGTRLTVV.

The gene calls are TRBV9 and TRBJ2-3, with 7 bases lining up with TRBD1. The CDR3 length is 15 residues. Germline V gene lookup returns CDR1 SGDLS and CDR2 YYNGEE. Germline trimming cut 1 base from V and 2 bases from J; bases unmatched to any gene: 4. Here the CDR3 DNA reads TGTGCCAGCAGCGTACACAGGGGCTTCACAGATACGCAGTATTTT. Translation gives CASSVHRGFTDTQYF.

The chain employs TRBV27 and TRBJ2-1; D is possibly TRBD2 (5 bases). The CDR3 runs 15 residues. Per germline, CDR1 MNHEY and CDR2 SMNVEV (reference sequence). The V end was cut by 2 bases, the J end by 6 bases, with 14 bases between. CDR3 DNA: TGTGCCAGCAGTTTACTCGGTAACGGGATCAATGAGCAGTTCTTC. Protein sequence: CASSLLGNGINEQFF.

V and J are TRBV7-6 and TRBJ2-3, with 14 bases fitting TRBD2. Trimming took 5 bases from V and 4 from J; bases not matched to a gene: 8. The length of the CDR3 is 17 residues. Germline assignment: CDR1 SGHVS and CDR2 FNYEAQ. CDR3 residues: CASSLGTSGGQADTQYF. Written as DNA, the CDR3 is TGTGCCAGCAGCCTTGGGACTAGCGGGGGACAAGCAGATACGCAGTATTTT.

The chain has TRBV7-3 and TRBJ2-6, with 11 positions matching TRBD1. CDR3 length equals 17 residues. CDR1 and CDR2 from the germline V gene are SGHTA and FQGTGA. The ends lost 5 bases at V and 1 base at J; junction bases unmatched: 4. The DNA for the CDR3 is TGTGCCAGCAGCCCCCGGGACAGGGGGTCTGGGGCCAACGTCCTGACTTTC. This codes for CASSPRDRGSGANVLTF.

The chain couples TRBV7-2 to TRBJ2-5; tentative D call: TRBD1 (6 bases). The germline CDR1 and CDR2 sequences are SGHTA and FQGNSA. Trimming removed 4 bases at V and 2 bases at J, with 14 bases between. The CDR3 sequence is 15 residues long. The CDR3 reads CASSSQTGPQETQYF. The DNA for the CDR3 is TGTGCCAGCAGCTCCCAGACAGGACCTCAAGAGACCCAGTACTTC.

CDR3 sequence (DNA): TGTGCCACCAGTGATGGCGGGACGGGTAATGAAAAACTGTTTTTT. Translation gives CATSDGGTGNEKLFF. This chain links TRBV24-1 with TRBJ1-4; weak D call: TRBD1 (5 bases). Germline-derived CDR1 and CDR2 are KGHDR and SFDVKD. This CDR3 contains 15 residues. Trimming shortened V by 3 bases and J by 4 bases, and 11 bases separated the two germline ends.

The chain links TRBV9 to TRBJ2-1; D may be TRBD1 (8 bases). The CDR3 length is 14 residues. Trimming removed 3 bases at V and 7 bases at J, with 14 bases between. The germline gives CDR1 SGDLS, CDR2 YYNGEE. CDR3 amino acids: CASSARGRGNEQFF. The CDR3 DNA follows: TGTGCCAGCAGCGCCAGGGGGCGGGGGAATGAGCAGTTCTTC.

About this clone itself: Sequence at one end of the junction differs from germline and may be a read error. V gene TRBV6-5 combines with J gene TRBJ2-1, with 10 bases aligning to TRBD1. Germline V gene data show CDR1 as MNHEY and CDR2 as SVGAGI. This CDR3 region has 15 residues. In DNA, the CDR3 is TGTGCCAGCAGTTACTCGACAGGGGGCTACGATGAGCAGTTCTTC. Residues: CASSYSTGGYDEQFF.

The rearrangement links TRBV12-3 or TRBV12-4 to TRBJ1-6; no clear D gene. This CDR3 region has 12 residues. V was pared by 3 bases and J by 7 bases, with 4 bases between. CDR3 loop: CASSFQNSPLHF. CDR3 coding DNA: TGTGCCAGCAGTTTTCAAAATTCACCCCTCCACTTT.

The chain carries TRBV28 and TRBJ1-1, with 8 positions matching TRBD1. The CDR3 has 15 amino acids. Losses at the gene ends were 1 base for V and 5 bases for J; bases not matched to a gene: 6. Germline V gives CDR1 MDHEN, CDR2 SYDVKM. The CDR3 region is CASSLSQGAGTEAFF. CDR3 in DNA: TGTGCCAGCAGTTTATCTCAGGGGGCAGGGACTGAAGCTTTCTTT.

In its sample, this clone was seen a few times. The V and J genes are TRBV9 and TRBJ2-2; D remains unclear. The CDR3 contains 12 residues. V dropped 2 bases and J dropped 7 bases, with 6 bases sitting between them. Germline V gene sequence: CDR1 SGDLS, CDR2 YYNGEE. CDR3 sequence reads: CASSVRSGELFF. The CDR3 DNA reads TGTGCCAGCAGCGTGCGAAGCGGGGAGCTGTTTTTT.

This chain links TRBV9 with TRBJ1-2, with 7 nucleotides matching TRBD1. V shed 5 bases and J 1 base; nucleotides not matched to a gene: 8. CDR1 and CDR2 from the germline V gene are SGDLS and YYNGEE. This CDR3 comprises 15 residues. The CDR3 here is CASRLPRGDNYGYTF. In DNA form, the CDR3 reads TGTGCCAGCAGACTCCCCAGGGGGGATAACTATGGCTACACCTTC.

This sequence joins TRBV7-9 and TRBJ1-4; TRBD1 is a possible D gene (5 bases). The germline V and J ends were trimmed by 4 bases and 7 bases, with 13 bases remaining between them. There are 14 residues in the CDR3. Germline V CDR1 and CDR2: SEHNR, FQNEAQ (reference sequence). As DNA, the CDR3 is TGTGCCAGCAGCTGGGGCAACTTAGGTGAAAAACTGTTTTTT. It specifies CASSWGNLGEKLFF.

The J gene is TRBJ1-1, the V gene TRBV6-1, with D unresolved. Per the germline V gene, CDR1 is MNHNS and CDR2 is SASEGT. There are 13 residues in the CDR3. V dropped 0 bases and J dropped 4 bases, with 6 bases sitting between them. This chain's CDR3 is CASSEARGTEAFF. For the CDR3, the DNA is TGTGCCAGCAGTGAAGCCCGGGGCACTGAAGCTTTCTTT.

The CDR3 region has the DNA TGCGCCAGCAGCTTGGTCGGGACTAATGAAAAACTGTTTTTT. Translating gives CASSLVGTNEKLFF. The chain combines TRBV5-1 with TRBJ1-4; D gene ambiguous. V shed 0 bases and J shed 2 bases, with 5 bases lying between them. The CDR3 is 14 residues long. Germline CDR1 is SGHRS and CDR2 is YFSETQ.

This clone occurred once. This rearrangement joins TRBV9 to TRBJ2-5; 9 nucleotides match TRBD2. Trimming removed 0 bases from V and 4 bases from J; junction bases left unmatched: 4. The V gene's germline CDR1 is SGDLS and CDR2 YYNGEE. The CDR3 is 15 amino acids. CDR3 amino acids: CASSVGSGGPETQYF. DNA for the CDR3: TGTGCCAGCAGCGTAGGTAGCGGGGGCCCAGAGACCCAGTACTTC.

The chain recombines TRBV24-1 with TRBJ2-7; D unresolved. Germline V gives CDR1 KGHDR, CDR2 SFDVKD. CDR3 size: 15 residues. The V end was cut by 4 bases, the J end by 3 bases, with 15 bases between. The CDR3 sequence: CATSEMCGQNYEQYV. The CDR3 DNA reads as TGTGCCACCAGTGAAATGTGTGGGCAGAACTACGAGCAGTACGTC.

This clone appeared once. J is TRBJ1-3 and V is TRBV3-1 (or the pseudogene TRBV3-2), with D unresolved. The CDR3 runs 18 residues. Germline V CDR1 and CDR2: LGHDT, YNNKEL (reference sequence). Trimming took 0 bases from V and 0 from J, leaving 15 bases between them. The CDR3 spells CASSQDSVSLSSGNTIYF. The CDR3 region has the DNA TGTGCCAGCAGCCAAGACTCCGTGAGTCTTAGCTCTGGAAACACCATATATTTT.

The chain is built from TRBV5-1 and TRBJ2-1, with D perhaps TRBD1 (6 bases). Germline V gene data show CDR1 as SGHRS and CDR2 as YFSETQ. The CDR3 is made up of 16 amino acids. Trimming took off 0 bases at V and 5 bases at J, with 15 bases between the two ends. CDR3 DNA: TGCGCCAGCAGCTTGGAAGACGGACAGCCGAACAATGAGCAGTTCTTC. Translated: CASSLEDGQPNNEQFF.

The chain combines TRBV14 with TRBJ1-1, with 8 bases fitting TRBD1. The CDR3 sequence is 17 residues long. V gave up 5 bases and J gave up 0 bases; unmatched junction bases: 11. Germline CDR1 is SGHDN and CDR2 is FVKESK. The CDR3 nucleotides are TGTGCCAGCAGCAGAATAGGACAGGGTTTCCTGAACACTGAAGCTTTCTTT. Protein sequence: CASSRIGQGFLNTEAFF.